The T cell receptor beta chain described here comes from a study of blood T cell repertoires in COVID-19. Study in general: Collection of acute and convalescent COVID-19 samples took place in the United States, Italy and Spain.

The repertoire was sequenced with immunoSEQ multiplex PCR; TCRdb's copy has only in-frame clones and lacks some. The table shows around 220,000 clones, with over 75% occurring only once. The CDR3 is 13 residues long. Germline V gives CDR1 SGHRS, CDR2 YFSETQ. V trimming: 3 bases; J trimming: 11 bases; junction bases outside the gene matches: 5. Sample: peripheral blood. This sequence joins TRBV5-1 and TRBJ1-6, with 7 bases matching TRBD1. This TCR was recovered from a man aged 40-49 years with active or convalescent COVID-19. The CDR3 region has the DNA TGCGCCAGCAGCTCAGGGGGTACGGCACCCCTCCACTTT. This codes for CASSSGGTAPLHF.